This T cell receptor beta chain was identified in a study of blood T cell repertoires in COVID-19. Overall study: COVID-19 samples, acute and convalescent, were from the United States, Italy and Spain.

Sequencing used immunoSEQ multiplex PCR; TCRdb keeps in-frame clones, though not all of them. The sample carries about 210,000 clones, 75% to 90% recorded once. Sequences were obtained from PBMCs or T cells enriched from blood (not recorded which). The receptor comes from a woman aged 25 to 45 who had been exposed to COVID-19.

CDR3 DNA sequence: TGTGCCAGCAGCCACCTGGGACTCGAGGCGCAGTATTTT. The encoded protein is CASSHLGLEAQYF. The rearrangement links TRBV3-1 (or the pseudogene TRBV3-2) to TRBJ2-3, with a possible D match to TRBD2 (6 bases). From germline, CDR1 is LGHDT and CDR2 YNNKEL (reference sequence). CDR3 length: 13 residues. V gave up 3 bases and J gave up 10 bases, with 14 bases separating them.